This T cell receptor beta chain was retrieved from a study of OX40 agonist ivuxolimab in advanced cancers. Using immunoSEQ multiplex PCR, the repertoire was profiled, and TCRdb retains in-frame clones only, with some absent. The profile covers over 95,000 clones, with approximately 95% appearing a single time and roughly 2% taken by the ten largest. The CDR3 spans 15 residues. Germline loops: CDR1 SNHLY, CDR2 FYNNEI. V lost 8 bases and J 8 bases, leaving 19 bases between the germline ends. The TCR was taken from an adult with an advanced solid tumor such as melanoma, head and neck, liver or kidney cancer. The sample was CD4+ or CD8+ T cells sorted from blood, taken in a trial of the OX40 agonist ivuxolimab. The genes are TRBV2 and TRBJ1-6; D remains ambiguous. The CDR3 protein is CASYPAGRTDSPLHF. The CDR3 coding sequence is TGTGCCAGCTATCCCGCGGGCAGGACCGATTCACCCCTCCACTTT.